This record looks at one T cell receptor (beta chain) sequence and its context. This clone appeared a few times. Its target antigen remains unknown. There are no base qualities to consult, and no much larger clone falls within one base. CDR3 length: 12 amino acids, cysteine to phenylalanine. Only CDR3 DNA remains: 36 bases, in frame from the first base. V is clipped by 3 bases and J by 3 bases, and the sequence between their germline boundaries is 4 bases long. Each collaborating institution followed its own protocols to collect whole blood in K2EDTA tubes. For TCRbeta analysis, collaborators shipped samples in one of three forms: frozen whole blood, isolated PBMCs, or DNA extracted from either of those sample types. This specimen belongs to a study of blood T cell repertoires in COVID-19 (dated by TCRdb to 2018 to 2021). Describing the broader study: Samples covering the acute and convalescent phases of COVID-19 were provided by collaborators in the United States, Italy and Spain. The dataset comprised deeply sampled blood TCRbeta repertoires from subjects exposed to, actively infected with, or recovered from COVID-19. The material from the prospective study consisted of cDNA or gDNA derived from T cells, B-cell-depleted T cells, or PBMCs. Where available, HLA class I and class II types were obtained from metadata supplied by the sample provider rather than from assay-based typing. The repertoires were released in a freely available public database intended as a resource for research on the immune response to SARS-CoV-2. The samples were drawn from the first 160 participants of the ongoing ImmuneRACE study and from 1,254 subjects provided by 6 global collaborators. A de-identified subject ID, COVID-19 status, age in years and sex were almost always included in the sample metadata.

What the work shows at the level of the full study, not this receptor alone: How much clinical and demographic metadata was included differed by source and by participant, and the metadata was provided uncurated.

The immunoSEQ Assay, a bias-controlled multiplex PCR, was used to amplify TCRbeta CDR3 regions from genomic DNA. In the original analysis: The number of nucleated cells in each sample was estimated from the amplification of reference gene primers within the assay. Sequence reads were collapsed and filtered to measure the absolute abundance of every unique TCRbeta CDR3 rearrangement. For each sample, productive Simpson clonality was calculated as the square root of Simpson's diversity index over productive rearrangements. TCRdb limited this immuneACCESS table to in-frame rearrangements with V and J called. A share of clones is missing; checked studies link under half to unresolved V genes, and the rest is unexplained. V and J calls and clone size are copied from that table; D and trimming were computed from the DNA. Here the sample has roughly 17,000 clones; roughly 81% occur a single time. The ten largest make up more than 8% of the sample.

This sequence was found in a man between 60 and 70 years old with acute or convalescent COVID-19. Sequencing input: peripheral blood. The rearrangement combines TRBV12-3 or TRBV12-4 with TRBJ2-3, with an unclear D gene assignment. The DNA sequence is given as TGTGCCAGCAGTTTCTATACAGATACGCAGTATTTT. This translates into CASSFYTDTQYF.